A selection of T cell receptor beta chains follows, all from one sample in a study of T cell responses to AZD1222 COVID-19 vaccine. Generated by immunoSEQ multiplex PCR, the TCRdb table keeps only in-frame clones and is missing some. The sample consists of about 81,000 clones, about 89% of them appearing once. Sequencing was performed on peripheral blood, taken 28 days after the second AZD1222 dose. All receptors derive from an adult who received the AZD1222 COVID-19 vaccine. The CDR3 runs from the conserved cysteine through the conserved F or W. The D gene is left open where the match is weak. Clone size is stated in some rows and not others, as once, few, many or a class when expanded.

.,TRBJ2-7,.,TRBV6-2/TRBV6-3,CASSYSGTRAYEQYF,TGTGCCAGCAGTTACTCAGGGACACGGGCCTACGAGCAGTACTTC
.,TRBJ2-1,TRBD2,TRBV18,CASSNGRGNEQFF,TGTGCCAGCTCTAACGGGAGGGGGAATGAGCAGTTCTTC
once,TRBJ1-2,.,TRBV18,CASSGGYGYTF,TGTGCCAGCTCAGGTGGCTATGGCTACACCTTC
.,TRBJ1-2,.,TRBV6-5,CASTLDRNYGYTF,TGTGCCAGCACCTTAGACAGGAACTATGGCTACACCTTC
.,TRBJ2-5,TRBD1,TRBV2,CASTGQEQETQYF,TGTGCCAGCACCGGACAGGAACAAGAGACCCAGTACTTC
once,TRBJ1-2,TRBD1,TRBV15,CATSVFPGQAPPGCGYTF,TGTGCCACCAGCGTATTTCCGGGACAGGCCCCTCCTGGATGCGGCTACACCTTC
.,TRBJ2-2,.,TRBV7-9,CASGLRSGTGELFF,TGTGCCAGCGGCCTTCGGTCGGGCACCGGGGAGCTGTTTTTT
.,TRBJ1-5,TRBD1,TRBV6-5,CASSTGTVRNQPQHF,TGTGCCAGCAGCACCGGGACAGTCCGCAATCAGCCCCAGCATTTT
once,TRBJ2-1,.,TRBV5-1,CASSADIGVEQFF,TGCGCCAGCAGCGCGGATATTGGGGTTGAGCAGTTCTTC
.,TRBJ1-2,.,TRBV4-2,CASSQETGRSSFYGYTF,TGTGCCAGCAGCCAAGAGACAGGTAGATCCAGCTTCTATGGCTACACCTTC
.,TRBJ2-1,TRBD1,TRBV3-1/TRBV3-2,CASSPSGTGRTHRSYNEQFF,TGTGCCAGCAGCCCTTCGGGGACAGGGCGTACCCACCGCTCCTACAATGAGCAGTTCTTC